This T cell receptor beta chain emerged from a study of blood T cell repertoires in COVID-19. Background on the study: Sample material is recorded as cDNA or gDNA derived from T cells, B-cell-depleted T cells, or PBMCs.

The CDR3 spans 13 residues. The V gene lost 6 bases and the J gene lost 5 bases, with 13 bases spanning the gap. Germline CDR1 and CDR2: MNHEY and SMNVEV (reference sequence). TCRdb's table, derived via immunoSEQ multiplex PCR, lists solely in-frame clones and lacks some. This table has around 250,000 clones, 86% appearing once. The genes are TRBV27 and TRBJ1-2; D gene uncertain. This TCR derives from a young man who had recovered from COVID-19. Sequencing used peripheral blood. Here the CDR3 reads CASSPPEGYGYTF. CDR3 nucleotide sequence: TGTGCCAGCAGCCCCCCCGAGGGATATGGCTACACCTTC.